The clone carrying this TCR beta chain was counted ten times or more. Its antigen is currently unknown. These data originate in a study of T-cell reconstitution after alpha-beta-depleted transplantation in children. Study results and caveats: Newly made T cells mostly supplied T-cell counts and diversity one year after transplant.

J lost 5 bases, V lost 3 bases, and 3 bases had no gene match. This CDR3 has 13 amino acids. Molecular barcoding with unique molecular identifiers was used for the TCRbeta library. TCRdb recomputed calls from the PCR reads with MiXCR, one row per CDR3 protein. The data contain about 870,000 distinct CDR3 sequences, roughly 16% of them singletons. The rearrangement links TRBV12-3 or TRBV12-4 to TRBJ1-2; 7 positions agree with TRBD1. The source is a male patient under 18 who had a stem cell transplant for acute lymphoblastic leukemia, so the T cells may come from the graft donor. The sequencing used PBMCs, mostly from graft donor cells, collected 360 days after TCRalphabeta/CD19-depleted stem cell transplant. The CDR3 reads CASSLGTVYGYTF. DNA for the CDR3: TGTGCCAGCAGTTTGGGGACAGTTTATGGCTACACCTTC.